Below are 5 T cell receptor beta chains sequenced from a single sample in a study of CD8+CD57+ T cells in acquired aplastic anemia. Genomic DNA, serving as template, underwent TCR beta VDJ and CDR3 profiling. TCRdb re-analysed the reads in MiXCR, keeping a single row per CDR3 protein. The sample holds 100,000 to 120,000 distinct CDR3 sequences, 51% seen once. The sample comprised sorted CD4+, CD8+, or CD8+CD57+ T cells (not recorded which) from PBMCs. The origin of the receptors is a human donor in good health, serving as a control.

For the CDR3, the DNA is TGTGCCAGCAGTGGGGGGGGCAGTGGGATATACGAGCAGTACTTC. It translates to CASSGGGSGIYEQYF. The rearrangement joins TRBV25-1 to TRBJ2-7; tentative D call: TRBD2 (7 bases). Per the germline V gene, CDR1 is MGHDK and CDR2 is SYGVNS. V lost 4 bases and J lost 4, with 17 bases in between. CDR3 length equals 15 residues.

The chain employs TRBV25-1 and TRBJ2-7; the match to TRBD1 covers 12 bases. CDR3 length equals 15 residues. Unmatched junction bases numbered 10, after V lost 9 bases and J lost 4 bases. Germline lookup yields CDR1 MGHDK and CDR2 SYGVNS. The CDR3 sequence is CASSPGQGAIYEQYF. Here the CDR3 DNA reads TGTGCCAGTAGTCCGGGACAGGGGGCTATTTACGAGCAGTACTTC.

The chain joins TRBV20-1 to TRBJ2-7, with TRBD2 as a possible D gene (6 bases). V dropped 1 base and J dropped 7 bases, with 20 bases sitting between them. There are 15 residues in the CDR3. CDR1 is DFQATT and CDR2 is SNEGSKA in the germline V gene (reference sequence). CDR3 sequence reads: CSARATTRTNVEQYF. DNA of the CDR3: TGCAGTGCTAGAGCTACCACCCGGACTAATGTGGAGCAGTACTTC.

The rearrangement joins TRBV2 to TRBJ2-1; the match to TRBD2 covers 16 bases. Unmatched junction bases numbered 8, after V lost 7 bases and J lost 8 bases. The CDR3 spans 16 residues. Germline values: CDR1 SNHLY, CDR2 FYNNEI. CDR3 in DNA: TGTGCCAGCATCACCGGGACTAGCGGGGGGGCCGATGAGCAGTTCTTC. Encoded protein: CASITGTSGGADEQFF.

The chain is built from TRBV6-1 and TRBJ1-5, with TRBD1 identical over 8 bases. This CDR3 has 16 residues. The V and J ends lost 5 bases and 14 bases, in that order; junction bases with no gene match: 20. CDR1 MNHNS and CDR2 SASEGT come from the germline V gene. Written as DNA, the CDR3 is TGTGCCAGCAGTCCCACCATTCAGGGGGCGCCTACCTACGAGCATTTT. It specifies CASSPTIQGAPTYEHF.